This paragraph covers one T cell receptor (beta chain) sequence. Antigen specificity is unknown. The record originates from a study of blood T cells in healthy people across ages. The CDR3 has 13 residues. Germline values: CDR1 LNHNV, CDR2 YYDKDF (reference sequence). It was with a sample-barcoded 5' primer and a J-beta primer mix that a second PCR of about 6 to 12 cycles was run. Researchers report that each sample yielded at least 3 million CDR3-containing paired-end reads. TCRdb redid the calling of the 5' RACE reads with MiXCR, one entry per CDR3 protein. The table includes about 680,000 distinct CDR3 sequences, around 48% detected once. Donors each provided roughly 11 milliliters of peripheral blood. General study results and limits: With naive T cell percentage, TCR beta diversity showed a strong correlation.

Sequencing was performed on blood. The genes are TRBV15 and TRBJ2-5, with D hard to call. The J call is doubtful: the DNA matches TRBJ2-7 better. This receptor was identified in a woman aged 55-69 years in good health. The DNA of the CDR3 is TGTGCCACCAGCAGAGGTACCCCCTACGAGCAGTACTTC. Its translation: CATSRGTPYEQYF.